This is a list of T cell receptor beta chains from one sample in a study of shared clonotypes between healthy human individuals. Some clones are missing from TCRdb's copy, which holds only in-frame ones; the method was immunoSEQ multiplex PCR. The sample yields 330,000 or so clones, 74% seen once. The sample consisted of memory CD4+ T cells sorted from blood. The receptors derive from a man between 25 and 39 years old in good health. Each CDR3 is given with its conserved first and last residue. A D gene is named only where the DNA matches it firmly.

v_gene	j_gene	d_gene	CDR3aa	CDR3nt
TRBV7-6	TRBJ2-2	NA	CASSLGQTTGELFF	TGTGCCAGCAGCTTAGGACAGACCACCGGGGAGCTGTTTTTT
TRBV11-2	TRBJ2-3	TRBD2	CASSPLRTSGGTDTQYF	TGTGCCAGCAGCCCACTTAGGACTAGCGGGGGCACAGATACGCAGTATTTT
TRBV5-1	TRBJ2-7	NA	CASSILDSSSYEQYF	TGCGCCAGCAGCATACTGGACAGCAGCTCCTACGAGCAGTACTTC
TRBV4-1	TRBJ1-4	NA	CASSRPGQLNEKLFF	TGCGCCAGCAGCCGCCCGGGACAACTTAATGAAAAACTGTTTTTT
TRBV30	TRBJ1-5	NA	CAWSSPQGSLSNQPQHF	TGTGCCTGGAGTTCCCCACAGGGTAGTTTGAGCAATCAGCCCCAGCATTTT
TRBV5-8	TRBJ2-1	NA	CASQFPGPLKGNEQFF	TGTGCCAGCCAGTTTCCGGGTCCTCTAAAGGGGAATGAGCAGTTCTTC
TRBV18	TRBJ2-3	TRBD2	CASSLYSSGSRDTQYF	TGTGCCAGCTCACTCTATTCTAGCGGGAGTCGAGATACGCAGTATTTT
TRBV7-9	TRBJ2-5	TRBD1	CASSLTGGAETQYF	TGTGCCAGCAGCCTTACAGGGGGCGCGGAGACCCAGTACTTC
TRBV6-5	TRBJ1-1	TRBD1	CASSWTGVDTEAFF	TGTGCCAGCAGTTGGACAGGGGTAGACACTGAAGCTTTCTTT
TRBV27	TRBJ1-1	NA	CASSLAGGEAFF	TGTGCCAGCAGTTTAGCCGGGGGTGAAGCTTTCTTT
TRBV7-8	TRBJ2-5	TRBD2	CASLGGDETQYF	TGTGCCAGCCTGGGAGGGGACGAGACCCAGTACTTC
TRBV15	TRBJ2-6	NA	CATSIGQISGANVLTF	TGTGCCACCAGCATAGGTCAGATCTCTGGGGCCAACGTCCTGACTTTC
TRBV9	TRBJ2-7	NA	CASSVQEGYEQYF	TGTGCCAGCAGCGTACAGGAAGGCTACGAGCAGTACTTC
TRBV28	TRBJ1-1	TRBD1	CASSPPPGTAMLSTEAFF	TGTGCCAGCAGTCCCCCCCCCGGGACAGCGATGCTGAGCACTGAAGCTTTCTTT
TRBV10-3	TRBJ2-3	TRBD2	CAIRVAGASDTQYF	TGTGCCATCAGGGTCGCGGGAGCCTCAGATACGCAGTATTTT
TRBV2	TRBJ1-1	NA	CASNREMSTEAFF	TGTGCCAGCAACCGGGAGATGAGCACTGAAGCTTTCTTT
TRBV7-2	TRBJ2-5	TRBD1	CASSSGTANQETQYF	TGTGCCAGCAGCTCCGGGACAGCCAACCAAGAGACCCAGTACTTC
TRBV5-1	TRBJ2-7	TRBD1	CASSLGTGNRNEQYF	TGCGCCAGCAGCTTGGGGACAGGGAATCGTAACGAGCAGTACTTC
TRBV5-1	TRBJ1-4	NA	CASSLPTGEKLFF	TGCGCCAGCAGCTTGCCAACCGGAGAAAAACTGTTTTTT
TRBV19	TRBJ2-1	TRBD1	CASSSGTGKKNSYNEQFF	TGTGCCAGTAGTTCCGGGACAGGAAAGAAAAACTCCTACAATGAGCAGTTCTTC
TRBV5-5	TRBJ2-7	NA	CASSPIGAHSSYEQYF	TGTGCCAGCAGCCCGATAGGGGCCCATAGCTCCTACGAGCAGTACTTC
TRBV5-1	TRBJ1-1	NA	CASSLEAQLNTEAFF	TGCGCCAGCAGCTTGGAGGCGCAACTGAACACTGAAGCTTTCTTT
TRBV11-1	TRBJ2-1	NA	CASSWGYRSDSYNEQFF	TGTGCCAGCAGCTGGGGGTATCGTAGCGATTCCTACAATGAGCAGTTCTTC
TRBV11-1	TRBJ2-2	NA	CASSPLLLGGELFF	TGTGCCAGCAGCCCTTTATTGTTGGGCGGGGAGCTGTTTTTT
TRBV27	TRBJ2-7	NA	CASSRAGEHYEQYF	TGTGCCAGCAGTCGGGCAGGGGAGCACTACGAGCAGTACTTC